Presented here are 32 T cell receptor beta chains from one specimen sequenced in a study of T cell changes during pregnancy in multiple sclerosis. TCRdb's copy holds only in-frame clones and misses some; the assay was immunoSEQ multiplex PCR. The table lists tens of thousands of clones, over 75% of them singletons. Sequenced material: peripheral blood, taken before pregnancy. These receptors all come from a female donor with multiple sclerosis, enrolled in a pregnancy study.

This sequence joins TRBV5-4 and TRBJ2-5; D gene uncertain. This CDR3 is built from 15 residues. V shed 1 base and J shed 3 bases, with 13 bases lying between them. The germline gives CDR1 SGHNT, CDR2 YYREEE (reference sequence). As DNA, the CDR3 is TGTGCCAGCAGCTTGTCTGGTAGCCGGAAAGAGACCCAGTACTTC. This translates into CASSLSGSRKETQYF. Supplemented by reference TRBV5-4 and TRBJ2-5, the full variable domain reads ETGVTQSPTHLIKTRGQQVTLRCSSQSGHNTVSWYQQALGQGPQFIFQYYREEENGRGNFPPRFSGLQFPNYSSELNVNALELDDSALYLCASSLSGSRKETQYFGPGTRLLVL.

This sequence joins TRBV6-4 and TRBJ1-1, with TRBD1 identical over 7 bases. Germline CDR1 and CDR2: MRHNA and SNTAGT. The V and J ends lost 6 bases and 11 bases, in that order; junction bases with no gene match: 6. This CDR3 contains 11 residues. Written as DNA, the CDR3 is TGTGCCAGCAGATCAGGGGGTAGGGCTTTCTTT. Protein product: CASRSGGRAFF.

This clone was recorded only once. The CDR3 region has the DNA TGTGCCAGCAGCGTAGGGGGCACCGAAAACACCATATATTTT. This translates into CASSVGGTENTIYF. J is TRBJ1-3 and V is TRBV9; possible D gene TRBD1, 5 bases. Germline values: CDR1 SGDLS, CDR2 YYNGEE. This CDR3 is 14 amino acids long. V was trimmed by 0 bases and J by 6 bases, leaving 10 bases between them.

The chain is built from TRBV10-3 and TRBJ1-1, with 9 bases aligning to TRBD1. V lost 0 bases and J lost 7; bases outside the gene matches: 9. Germline assignment: CDR1 ENHRY and CDR2 SYGVKD. The CDR3 contains 16 residues. CDR3 sequence reads: CAISESTKRTGDEAFF. The CDR3 DNA follows: TGTGCCATCAGTGAGTCGACTAAACGGACAGGGGATGAAGCTTTCTTT.

About this clone itself: Germline is not matched at one junction end, which may reflect a read error. This rearrangement joins TRBV6-1 to TRBJ2-1; 8 positions match TRBD2. Germline CDR1 is MNHNS and CDR2 is SASEGT. The CDR3 is 12 residues long. In DNA, the CDR3 is TGTGCCAGCAGCGGTGCGGGACTAGTTTTACTCTTC. Amino acids: CASSGAGLVLLF.

The chain couples TRBV4-3 to TRBJ1-1; D is uncertain. The CDR3 is made up of 15 amino acids. The germline V gene has CDR1 LGHNA and CDR2 YSLEER. Trimming stripped 0 bases from V and 0 bases from J, with 8 bases between. The CDR3, as DNA: TGCGCCAGCAGCCAAGACTTCGGGTTGAACACTGAAGCTTTCTTT. Its protein is CASSQDFGLNTEAFF.

This rearrangement joins TRBV19 to TRBJ2-3; TRBD1 matches 8 bases. CDR1 and CDR2 from the germline V gene are LNHDA and SQIVND (reference sequence). Unmatched junction bases numbered 8, after V lost 4 bases and J lost 2 bases. The CDR3 loop spans 16 amino acids. The CDR3 reads CASSREPGQVTDTQYF. Here the CDR3 DNA reads TGTGCCAGTAGTAGAGAACCGGGACAGGTCACAGATACGCAGTATTTT.

The CDR3 bases are TGTGCCAGCAGCCACGAGGAGACCCAGTACTTC. Its translation is CASSHEETQYF. The chain joins TRBV9 to TRBJ2-5; D uncertain. The CDR3 runs 11 residues. Trimming took off 4 bases at V and 5 bases at J, with 6 bases between the two ends. The germline V gene encodes CDR1 SGDLS and CDR2 YYNGEE.

V gene TRBV9 combines with J gene TRBJ1-1; D is possibly TRBD1 (5 bases). V shed 2 bases and J shed 3 bases, with 11 bases lying between them. CDR1 and CDR2 from the germline V gene are SGDLS and YYNGEE. This CDR3 is built from 14 residues. CDR3 loop: CASSVRGGDTEAFF. CDR3 DNA sequence: TGTGCCAGCAGCGTTCGGGGAGGGGACACTGAAGCTTTCTTT.

This chain joins TRBV19 and TRBJ2-5, with 7 bases lining up with TRBD2. Trimming cost V 1 base and J 1 base; bases outside gene matches: 6. The CDR3 has 16 residues. Germline lookup yields CDR1 LNHDA and CDR2 SQIVND (reference sequence). The CDR3, as DNA: TGTGCCAGTAGTATAGTAGCCAGCGGGGTCCAAGAGACCCAGTACTTC. Translating it yields CASSIVASGVQETQYF.

This clone counts as medium-sized. The chain is built from TRBV4-3 and TRBJ2-7, with a possible D match to TRBD1 (6 bases). In germline, CDR1 is LGHNA, CDR2 YSLEER. V lost 4 bases to trimming and J lost 5 bases, with 12 bases between them. The CDR3 runs 13 residues. CDR3 amino acids: CASSPPGVDEQYF. As DNA, the CDR3 is TGCGCCAGCAGCCCTCCAGGGGTCGACGAGCAGTACTTC.

The rearrangement uses TRBV18 and TRBJ2-4, with D possibly TRBD2 on 6 matching bases. The V gene lost 3 bases and the J gene lost 9 bases, with 15 bases spanning the gap. The CDR3 extends over 14 amino acids. Germline V gene lookup returns CDR1 KGHSH and CDR2 LQKENI. The CDR3: CASSPGTRTGIQYF. For the CDR3, the DNA is TGTGCCAGCTCACCCGGGACTCGCACGGGCATTCAGTACTTC.

The genes are TRBV14 and TRBJ1-1; 9 bases align to TRBD1. J lost 1 base, V lost 4 bases, and 4 bases had no gene match. The CDR3 has 15 amino acids. Germline V lookup: CDR1 SGHDN, CDR2 FVKESK. The CDR3 coding sequence is TGTGCCAGCAGCCTGGGACAGGGACGGAACACTGAAGCTTTCTTT. Translating gives CASSLGQGRNTEAFF. Full variable domain (remainder filled in from reference TRBV14 and TRBJ1-1): EAGVTQFPSHSVIEKGQTVTLRCDPISGHDNLYWYRRVMGKEIKFLLHFVKESKQDESGMPNNRFLAERTGGTYSTLKVQPAELEDSGVYFCASSLGQGRNTEAFFGQGTRLTVV.

V is TRBV11-2 and J is TRBJ1-2; D is unresolved. CDR1 is SGHAT, CDR2 FQNNGV, per germline. V was clipped by 0 bases and J by 7 bases, with 18 bases between them. This CDR3 spans 16 amino acids. CDR3 sequence reads: CASSLDLSITYGGYTF. The CDR3 DNA reads as TGTGCCAGCAGCTTAGATCTGTCAATCACTTATGGTGGCTACACCTTC.

The J gene is TRBJ2-7, the V gene TRBV11-1; TRBD2 is a possible D gene (6 bases). Germline V CDR1 and CDR2: SGHAT, FQDESV (reference sequence). Trimming took off 0 bases at V and 4 bases at J, with 10 bases between the two ends. CDR3 size: 14 residues. The CDR3 coding sequence is TGTGCCAGCAGCTTAGCCGGAGGGGAATACGAGCAGTACTTC. Translated: CASSLAGGEYEQYF.

The rearrangement links TRBV5-5 to TRBJ2-7, with a weak D call TRBD2 (5 bases). There are 14 residues in the CDR3. V lost 0 bases and J 1 base, leaving 8 bases between the germline ends. Per germline, CDR1 SGHKS and CDR2 YYEKEE (reference sequence). The CDR3 DNA reads as TGTGCCAGCAGCTTGGGGAGGATTTCCTACGAGCAGTACTTC. This codes for CASSLGRISYEQYF.

Turning to this clone: Other DNA variants within this sample encode the same CDR3. The chain combines TRBV9 with TRBJ1-3, with D uncertain. Germline V gives CDR1 SGDLS, CDR2 YYNGEE. The length of the CDR3 is 14 residues. The V and J ends lost 0 bases and 0 bases respectively, with 4 bases between them. The CDR3 sequence is CASSVASSGNTIYF. CDR3 bases: TGTGCCAGCAGCGTAGCCAGCTCTGGAAACACCATATATTTT.

The chain carries TRBV6-4 and TRBJ2-1; 12 bases line up with TRBD2. This CDR3 is built from 16 residues. J gave up 2 bases and V 5 bases, and 4 bases lay outside the gene matches. Germline values: CDR1 MRHNA, CDR2 SNTAGT. CDR3 loop: CASSIASGGAYNEQFF. The CDR3 DNA follows: TGTGCCAGCAGTATTGCTAGCGGGGGGGCCTACAATGAGCAGTTCTTC.

The chain is built from TRBV4-1 and TRBJ1-2, with D unclear. There are 15 residues in the CDR3. With 1 base removed from V and 3 bases from J, the gap between germline ends came to 12 bases. Per germline, CDR1 MGHRA and CDR2 YSYEKL. The CDR3 DNA is TGCGCCAGCAGCCAAGGAATGGCGGGAGACTATGGCTACACCTTC. It codes for CASSQGMAGDYGYTF.

The chain carries TRBV19 and TRBJ2-3, with 11 positions matching TRBD2. Per the germline V gene, CDR1 is LNHDA and CDR2 is SQIVND (reference sequence). This CDR3 comprises 17 residues. Trimming removed 4 bases from V and 6 bases from J; junction bases left unmatched: 12. CDR3 sequence reads: CASSTAFSGGALDTQYF. In nucleotides, the CDR3 is TGTGCCAGTAGTACCGCCTTTAGCGGGGGGGCGTTGGATACGCAGTATTTT.

The chain couples TRBV4-2 to TRBJ1-1; no clear D. The CDR3 has 15 residues. Germline lookup yields CDR1 LGHNA and CDR2 YNFKEQ. V lost 1 base, J lost 3 bases, and 12 bases lay in between. The DNA for the CDR3 is TGTGCCAGCAGCCAAGCCCTGAGGGAGGACACTGAAGCTTTCTTT. As protein: CASSQALREDTEAFF.

The chain recombines TRBV7-9 with TRBJ1-6; 7 bases are shared with TRBD1. Germline V CDR1 and CDR2: SEHNR, FQNEAQ (reference sequence). The V segment lost 4 bases and the J segment 5 bases; nucleotides outside the gene matches: 5. CDR3 size: 15 residues. CDR3 DNA sequence: TGTGCCAGCAGCTCCCGGGACAGTAATAATTCACCCCTCCACTTT. As protein: CASSSRDSNNSPLHF.

The chain has TRBV21-1 and TRBJ1-1; the table names TRBD1, a call not compared with the DNA. TRBV21-1 has pseudogene status. This CDR3 is built from 12 residues. The CDR3 protein is CASTKGCTEAFF. The CDR3 DNA reads as TGTGCCAGCACCAAGGGCTGCACTGAAGCTTTCTTT.

V gene TRBV6-1 combines with J gene TRBJ1-1; 7 bases align to TRBD1. The CDR3 runs to 14 residues. Germline V lookup: CDR1 MNHNS, CDR2 SASEGT. J lost 1 base, V lost 5 bases, and 4 bases had no gene match. In DNA, the CDR3 is TGTGCCAGCAGTATACAGGGGCCGAACACTGAAGCTTTCTTT. Its translation is CASSIQGPNTEAFF.

As regards this clone: Its ends do not fully match the called genes, so a read error is possible. This rearrangement joins TRBV23-1 to TRBJ2-7; a weak D match, TRBD2 (5 bases). TRBV23-1 is recorded as an ORF, its role being uncertain. The CDR3 consists of 14 residues. DNA of the CDR3: TGCGCCAGCTGGGGAACATCGGACTTCTACGGGCAGTACTTC. Translation gives CASWGTSDFYGQYF.

This chain uses TRBV29-1 with TRBJ2-5, with TRBD1 as a possible D gene (5 bases). V was cut by 3 bases and J by 11 bases, with 19 bases left in between. Per the germline V gene, CDR1 is SQVTM and CDR2 is ANQGSEA. CDR3 length: 13 residues. The CDR3 protein is CSVEFPQGKGQYF. In nucleotides, the CDR3 is TGCAGCGTTGAGTTTCCTCAGGGAAAAGGACAGTACTTC.

The rearrangement uses TRBV28 and TRBJ2-3; maybe TRBD1 (5 bases). This CDR3 is built from 16 residues. Trimming shortened V by 0 bases and J by 1 base, and 11 bases separated the two germline ends. Germline V gene data show CDR1 as MDHEN and CDR2 as SYDVKM. The CDR3 loop is CASSLWGREGTDTQYF. As DNA, the CDR3 is TGTGCCAGCAGTTTATGGGGCAGGGAAGGCACAGATACGCAGTATTTT.

This clone was counted once. CDR3 in amino acids: CASSLGGVLAGVATDTQYF. The CDR3 coding sequence is TGTGCCAGCAGCTTAGGAGGAGTCCTAGCGGGGGTGGCGACAGATACGCAGTATTTT. This chain links TRBV7-2 with TRBJ2-3, with 10 positions matching TRBD2. The CDR3 covers 19 residues. In germline, CDR1 is SGHTA, CDR2 FQGNSA. V dropped 1 base and J dropped 3; count of bases not matched to a gene: 13.

This clone turned up a few times. The chain carries TRBV7-9 and TRBJ2-4; 7 bases agree with TRBD1. J was trimmed by 0 bases and V by 5 bases; bases with no gene match: 7. This CDR3 is 16 amino acids long. Germline V gene sequence: CDR1 SEHNR, CDR2 FQNEAQ (reference sequence). The CDR3 coding sequence is TGTGCCAGCAGCGCACCGACAGGGCTAGCCAAAAACATTCAGTACTTC. Its protein is CASSAPTGLAKNIQYF.

V and J are TRBV7-9 and TRBJ2-5; TRBD1 matches at 7 bases. Trimming removed 4 bases from V and 2 bases from J; junction bases left unmatched: 4. The CDR3 sequence is 14 residues long. Germline lookup yields CDR1 SEHNR and CDR2 FQNEAQ (reference sequence). As DNA, the CDR3 is TGTGCCAGCAGCTCGCCGGGACAGCAAGAGACCCAGTACTTC. This translates into CASSSPGQQETQYF.

The genes are TRBV29-1 and TRBJ1-2; 11 nucleotides align to TRBD1. Looked up from germline, CDR1 is SQVTM and CDR2 is ANQGSEA. The CDR3 covers 15 residues. With 6 bases clipped from V and 4 bases from J, the junction kept 10 bases outside the gene matches. The CDR3 loop reads CSVGTGGLLSYGYTF. The DNA for the CDR3 is TGCAGCGTCGGGACAGGGGGACTTCTAAGCTATGGCTACACCTTC. Using reference TRBV29-1 and TRBJ1-2 for the parts outside the CDR3, the full variable domain is SAVISQKPSRDICQRGTSLTIQCQVDSQVTMMFWYRQQPGQSLTLIATANQGSEATYESGFVIDKFPISRPNLTFSTLTVSNMSPEDSSIYLCSVGTGGLLSYGYTFGSGTRLTVV.

The chain combines TRBV30 with TRBJ2-1, with TRBD2 matching over 15 bases. The length of the CDR3 is 16 residues. The V gene end was trimmed by 5 bases and the J gene end by 7 bases; junction bases not matched to a gene: 9. The V gene's germline CDR1 is GTSNPN and CDR2 SVGIG (reference sequence). Here the CDR3 reads CAWSPGLAGGGNEQFF. As DNA, the CDR3 is TGTGCCTGGTCCCCGGGACTAGCGGGGGGAGGGAATGAGCAGTTCTTC.